The rows below give T cell receptor beta chains drawn from one sample of a study of cytomegalovirus exposure and HLA in healthy donors. Here immunoSEQ multiplex PCR was the method, and the copy in TCRdb shows in-frame clones only, minus some. The sample gives some 120,000 clones, 80% of which show up once; over 2.5% is in the top ten. Sequencing was carried out using PBMCs. The receptors stem from a male donor in good health and CMV-seronegative. Both conserved end residues are part of each CDR3. Each record gives: V gene, clone size, D gene, J gene, CDR3 protein, CDR3 DNA. A D gene is named only where the DNA matches it firmly. Size is omitted from some rows. Given values are once, few, many or a class for expanded clones.

v_call: TRBV27; clone_size: -; d_call: -; j_call: TRBJ1-2; cdr3_aa: CASSFRQGYGYTF; cdr3_nt: TGTGCCAGCAGTTTTCGGCAGGGTTATGGCTACACCTTC
v_call: TRBV19; clone_size: once; d_call: TRBD1; j_call: TRBJ1-6; cdr3_aa: CASTADRGGSPLHF; cdr3_nt: TGTGCCAGTACCGCCGACAGGGGCGGCTCACCCCTCCACTTT
v_call: TRBV6-1; clone_size: -; d_call: TRBD2; j_call: TRBJ2-1; cdr3_aa: CASSENGLAGGPYNEQFF; cdr3_nt: TGTGCCAGCAGTGAAAACGGACTAGCGGGAGGGCCGTACAATGAGCAGTTCTTC
v_call: TRBV28; clone_size: -; d_call: -; j_call: TRBJ1-2; cdr3_aa: CASSFSRTRYGYTF; cdr3_nt: TGTGCCAGCAGTTTTAGTCGGACACGGTATGGCTACACCTTC
v_call: TRBV5-6; clone_size: -; d_call: TRBD2; j_call: TRBJ2-5; cdr3_aa: CASMLAGVETQYF; cdr3_nt: TGTGCCAGCATGCTAGCGGGGGTTGAGACCCAGTACTTC
v_call: TRBV30; clone_size: -; d_call: -; j_call: TRBJ1-2; cdr3_aa: CADRQGSMYGYTF; cdr3_nt: TGTGCCGATCGGCAGGGATCGATGTATGGCTACACCTTC
v_call: TRBV30; clone_size: once; d_call: -; j_call: TRBJ2-1; cdr3_aa: CAWNEAGPYNEQFF; cdr3_nt: TGTGCCTGGAACGAGGCGGGACCCTACAATGAGCAGTTCTTC
v_call: TRBV9; clone_size: -; d_call: -; j_call: TRBJ1-5; cdr3_aa: CASSAGGIRNQPQHF; cdr3_nt: TGTGCCAGCAGCGCCGGGGGGATTCGCAATCAGCCCCAGCATTTT
v_call: TRBV2; clone_size: once; d_call: -; j_call: TRBJ2-7; cdr3_aa: CASSEQGPSYEQYF; cdr3_nt: TGTGCCAGCAGTGAGCAGGGGCCCTCCTACGAGCAGTACTTC
v_call: TRBV4-2; clone_size: once; d_call: TRBD1; j_call: TRBJ1-5; cdr3_aa: CASSQDGRGLNQPQHF; cdr3_nt: TGTGCCAGCAGCCAAGATGGCAGGGGGTTAAATCAGCCCCAGCATTTT
v_call: TRBV7-9; clone_size: once; d_call: -; j_call: TRBJ2-7; cdr3_aa: CASSPPAGARSYEQYF; cdr3_nt: TGTGCCAGCAGCCCCCCCGCAGGGGCACGCTCCTACGAGCAGTACTTC
v_call: TRBV7-9; clone_size: -; d_call: -; j_call: TRBJ2-2; cdr3_aa: CASSLKGRTRNTGELFF; cdr3_nt: TGTGCCAGCAGCCTAAAGGGGAGGACAAGGAACACCGGGGAGCTGTTTTTT
v_call: TRBV5-1; clone_size: -; d_call: -; j_call: TRBJ1-1; cdr3_aa: CASSADSYTEAFF; cdr3_nt: TGCGCCAGCAGCGCCGACAGTTACACTGAAGCTTTCTTT
v_call: TRBV30; clone_size: -; d_call: -; j_call: TRBJ1-1; cdr3_aa: CAWSVLRARVSEAFF; cdr3_nt: TGTGCCTGGAGTGTACTACGGGCGCGGGTATCTGAAGCTTTCTTT
v_call: TRBV6-5; clone_size: -; d_call: -; j_call: TRBJ1-1; cdr3_aa: CASNTDTGTEAFF; cdr3_nt: TGTGCCAGCAATACCGACACAGGGACTGAAGCTTTCTTT
v_call: TRBV5-6; clone_size: -; d_call: -; j_call: TRBJ2-5; cdr3_aa: CASSLVGGGQETQYF; cdr3_nt: TGTGCCAGCAGCTTGGTCGGCGGTGGACAAGAGACCCAGTACTTC
v_call: TRBV10-3; clone_size: -; d_call: TRBD2; j_call: TRBJ2-1; cdr3_aa: CAIRPSGGHNEQFF; cdr3_nt: TGTGCCATCAGACCTAGCGGGGGGCACAATGAGCAGTTCTTC
v_call: TRBV4-2; clone_size: -; d_call: -; j_call: TRBJ2-1; cdr3_aa: CASSQGGRSGHSYNEQFF; cdr3_nt: TGTGCCAGCAGCCAGGGTGGGAGAAGCGGCCACTCCTACAATGAGCAGTTCTTC
v_call: TRBV4-3; clone_size: -; d_call: -; j_call: TRBJ2-5; cdr3_aa: CASSPMGTGDMGETQYF; cdr3_nt: TGCGCCAGCAGCCCGATGGGGACCGGGGACATGGGAGAGACCCAGTACTTC
v_call: TRBV28; clone_size: -; d_call: TRBD1; j_call: TRBJ1-2; cdr3_aa: CASSPADRGIPNYGYTF; cdr3_nt: TGTGCCAGCAGCCCCGCCGACAGGGGGATACCAAACTATGGCTACACCTTC
v_call: TRBV7-9; clone_size: -; d_call: -; j_call: TRBJ1-1; cdr3_aa: CASRGLAVTEAFF; cdr3_nt: TGTGCCAGCAGGGGGCTCGCGGTCACTGAAGCTTTCTTT
v_call: TRBV6-5; clone_size: -; d_call: TRBD1; j_call: TRBJ1-1; cdr3_aa: CASSFRGRGAEAFF; cdr3_nt: TGTGCCAGCAGTTTCAGGGGGCGAGGCGCAGAAGCTTTCTTT
v_call: TRBV7-9; clone_size: -; d_call: -; j_call: TRBJ2-3; cdr3_aa: CASSNQGRGTDTQYF; cdr3_nt: TGTGCCAGCAGCAACCAAGGCCGGGGCACAGATACGCAGTATTTT
v_call: TRBV19; clone_size: -; d_call: -; j_call: TRBJ1-5; cdr3_aa: CASSNPGGGNQPQHF; cdr3_nt: TGTGCCAGTAGTAATCCTGGGGGCGGCAATCAGCCCCAGCATTTT
v_call: TRBV5-6; clone_size: -; d_call: -; j_call: TRBJ2-1; cdr3_aa: CASRGTSRAYNEQFF; cdr3_nt: TGTGCCAGCAGGGGGACAAGCAGGGCCTACAATGAGCAGTTCTTC
v_call: TRBV5-5; clone_size: -; d_call: TRBD1; j_call: TRBJ2-7; cdr3_aa: CASSLAGTGRYEQYF; cdr3_nt: TGTGCCAGCAGCTTGGCCGGGACAGGGAGGTACGAGCAGTACTTC
v_call: TRBV5-6; clone_size: -; d_call: -; j_call: TRBJ2-1; cdr3_aa: CASSLAVNEQFF; cdr3_nt: TGTGCCAGCAGCTTGGCCGTCAATGAGCAGTTCTTC
v_call: TRBV5-1; clone_size: few; d_call: TRBD1; j_call: TRBJ1-1; cdr3_aa: CASRPTGTNTEAFF; cdr3_nt: TGCGCCAGCAGGCCGACAGGGACGAACACTGAAGCTTTCTTT
v_call: TRBV6-6; clone_size: -; d_call: -; j_call: TRBJ1-1; cdr3_aa: CASSYGIGEWEAFF; cdr3_nt: TGTGCCAGCAGTTACGGGATCGGGGAATGGGAAGCTTTCTTT
v_call: TRBV19; clone_size: -; d_call: -; j_call: TRBJ1-5; cdr3_aa: CASQRQGPQHF; cdr3_nt: TGTGCCAGTCAGCGCCAGGGGCCCCAGCATTTT
v_call: TRBV5-1; clone_size: -; d_call: TRBD2; j_call: TRBJ2-3; cdr3_aa: CASSSNRQLAGGSPGTQYF; cdr3_nt: TGCGCCAGCAGTTCTAACCGACAACTAGCGGGCGGGAGTCCGGGTACGCAGTATTTT
v_call: TRBV27; clone_size: -; d_call: TRBD1; j_call: TRBJ2-1; cdr3_aa: CASSFLGGDEQFF; cdr3_nt: TGTGCCAGCAGTTTTCTAGGGGGCGATGAGCAGTTCTTC
v_call: TRBV11-2; clone_size: -; d_call: TRBD1; j_call: TRBJ2-3; cdr3_aa: CASRPGTGSSDTQYF; cdr3_nt: TGTGCCAGCAGACCCGGGACAGGGTCATCGGATACGCAGTATTTT
v_call: TRBV18; clone_size: -; d_call: TRBD1; j_call: TRBJ1-3; cdr3_aa: CASSRTGTGISGNTIYF; cdr3_nt: TGTGCCAGCTCACGGACAGGGACAGGGATCTCTGGAAACACCATATATTTT
v_call: TRBV14; clone_size: once; d_call: -; j_call: TRBJ2-7; cdr3_aa: CASSQGSDSSYEQYF; cdr3_nt: TGTGCCAGCAGCCAAGGTAGCGATTCGTCATACGAGCAGTACTTC
v_call: TRBV6-6; clone_size: -; d_call: TRBD1; j_call: TRBJ1-1; cdr3_aa: CASSYRLTGDHTEAFF; cdr3_nt: TGTGCCAGCAGTTACCGCTTGACAGGGGATCACACTGAAGCTTTCTTT
v_call: TRBV2; clone_size: -; d_call: -; j_call: TRBJ2-3; cdr3_aa: CASTKARQGLTDTQYF; cdr3_nt: TGTGCCAGCACAAAGGCCAGACAGGGACTCACAGATACGCAGTATTTT
v_call: TRBV25-1; clone_size: few; d_call: -; j_call: TRBJ1-1; cdr3_aa: CASSSRQQAFF; cdr3_nt: TGTGCCAGCAGTTCCCGACAGCAAGCTTTCTTT
v_call: TRBV9; clone_size: -; d_call: TRBD2; j_call: TRBJ2-3; cdr3_aa: CASSPRLARDTQYF; cdr3_nt: TGTGCCAGCAGCCCACGACTAGCTAGAGATACGCAGTATTTT
v_call: TRBV7-9; clone_size: -; d_call: -; j_call: TRBJ2-5; cdr3_aa: CASSFGSETQYF; cdr3_nt: TGTGCCAGCAGCTTCGGGTCGGAGACCCAGTACTTC
v_call: TRBV28; clone_size: -; d_call: -; j_call: TRBJ1-2; cdr3_aa: CASSLGFRWNRPLKNYGYTF; cdr3_nt: TGTGCCAGCAGTTTGGGCTTTCGATGGAACAGGCCGCTAAAAAACTATGGCTACACCTTC
v_call: TRBV19; clone_size: -; d_call: -; j_call: TRBJ1-1; cdr3_aa: CASRPTRVNTEAFF; cdr3_nt: TGTGCCAGTCGCCCCACCAGGGTGAACACTGAAGCTTTCTTT
v_call: TRBV19; clone_size: -; d_call: -; j_call: TRBJ2-5; cdr3_aa: CASSIGGQQETQYF; cdr3_nt: TGTGCCAGTAGCATCGGGGGGCAACAAGAGACCCAGTACTTC
v_call: TRBV5-5; clone_size: -; d_call: TRBD1; j_call: TRBJ2-7; cdr3_aa: CASSLFRDSSYEQYF; cdr3_nt: TGTGCCAGCAGCTTGTTCCGGGACAGCTCCTACGAGCAGTACTTC